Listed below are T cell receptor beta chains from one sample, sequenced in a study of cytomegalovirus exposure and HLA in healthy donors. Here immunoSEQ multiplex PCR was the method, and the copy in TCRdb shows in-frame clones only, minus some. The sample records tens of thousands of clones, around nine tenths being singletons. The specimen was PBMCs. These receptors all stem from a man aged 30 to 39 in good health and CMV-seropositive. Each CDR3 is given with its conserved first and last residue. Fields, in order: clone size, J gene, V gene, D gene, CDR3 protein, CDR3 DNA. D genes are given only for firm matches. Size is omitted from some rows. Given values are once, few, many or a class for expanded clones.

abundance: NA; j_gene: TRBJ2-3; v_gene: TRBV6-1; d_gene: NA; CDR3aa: CAFRRAGTDTQYF; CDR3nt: TGTGCCTTTCGGAGGGCCGGCACAGATACGCAGTATTTT
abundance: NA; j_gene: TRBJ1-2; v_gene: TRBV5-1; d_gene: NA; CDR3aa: CASSSLYRDKNGYTF; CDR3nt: TGCGCCAGCAGCTCACTATACAGGGATAAGAATGGCTACACCTTC
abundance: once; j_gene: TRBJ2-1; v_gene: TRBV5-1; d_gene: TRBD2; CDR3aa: CASSFSIAGEADEQFF; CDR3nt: TGCGCCAGCAGCTTTTCAATAGCGGGAGAGGCGGATGAGCAGTTCTTC
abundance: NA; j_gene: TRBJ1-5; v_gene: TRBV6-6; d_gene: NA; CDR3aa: CASSLSTGNQPQHF; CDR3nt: TGTGCCAGCAGTTTATCGACAGGCAATCAGCCCCAGCATTTT
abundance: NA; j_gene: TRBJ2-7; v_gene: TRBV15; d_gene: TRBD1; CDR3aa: CATSRAGQGPYEQYF; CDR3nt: TGTGCCACCAGCAGAGCGGGACAGGGCCCCTACGAGCAGTACTTC
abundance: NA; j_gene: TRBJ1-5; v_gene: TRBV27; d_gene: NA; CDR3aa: CASSPYRDRGGLEQPQHF; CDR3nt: TGTGCCAGCAGTCCCTACAGGGACCGGGGGGGTCTTGAGCAGCCCCAGCATTTT
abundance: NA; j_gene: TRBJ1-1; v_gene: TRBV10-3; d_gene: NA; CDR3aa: CAIQGSDTEAFF; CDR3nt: TGTGCCATACAGGGTTCGGACACTGAAGCTTTCTTT
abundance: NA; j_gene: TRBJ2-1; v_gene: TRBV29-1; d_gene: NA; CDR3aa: CGVVLDRNVNEQFF; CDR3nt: TGCGGCGTTGTCCTCGACAGGAACGTAAATGAGCAGTTCTTC
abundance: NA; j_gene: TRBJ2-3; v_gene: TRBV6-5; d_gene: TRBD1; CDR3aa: CASRIRQGGADTQYF; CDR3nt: TGTGCCAGCAGGATTAGACAGGGTGGGGCAGATACGCAGTATTTT
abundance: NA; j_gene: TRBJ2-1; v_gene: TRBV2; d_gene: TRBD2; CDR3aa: CASSEPSGRFNEQFF; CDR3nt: TGTGCCAGCAGTGAACCTAGCGGGAGATTCAATGAGCAGTTCTTC
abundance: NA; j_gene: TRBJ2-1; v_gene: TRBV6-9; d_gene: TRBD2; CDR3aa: CASRPPIAGARDEQFF; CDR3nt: TGTGCCAGCCGTCCCCCCATAGCGGGTGCAAGGGATGAGCAGTTCTTC